This record concerns one T cell receptor beta chain sequence. Antigen unknown. The data belong to a study of vaccination effects on CD4 cells after COVID-19. Sequenced by immunoSEQ multiplex PCR; TCRdb stores in-frame clones only, minus some. The repertoire holds 25,000 to 30,000 clones, with 74% as singletons. Before any sequencing was done, the ViraFEST assay used viral peptide pools to expand antigen-specific CD4+ T cells. When more than 9 days of culture had elapsed, CD4+ T cells were isolated. Participants each got two BNT162b2 or mRNA-1273 vaccine doses. None of these healthy vaccinees had been infected with SARS-CoV-2 before vaccination. Each well held about 2 million PBMC cultured with roughly 10 ug/ml peptides and 8 to 10 IU/ml IL-2. Fresh IL-2-containing medium replaced half the medium on days 3 and 7. Trimming left V 3 bases short and J 0 bases short, with 4 bases between. From germline, CDR1 is SGHTA and CDR2 FQGNSA. The CDR3 has 13 residues.

This sequence originates from a human donor who received a COVID-19 vaccine. The genes are TRBV7-2 and TRBJ2-3; D remains unclear. Sequenced material: CD4+ T cells from PBMCs cultured with HCoV-OC43 spike peptides, taken after COVID-19 vaccination. Subset: HCoV-OC43 spike overlapping peptide pool stimulation. The chain's CDR3 is CASSLMSTDTQYF. Here the CDR3 DNA reads TGTGCCAGCAGCTTGATGAGCACAGATACGCAGTATTTT.